The 25 T cell receptor beta chains below all came from one sample that was sequenced in a study of T cell responses to AZD1222 COVID-19 vaccine. Only in-frame clones appear in the TCRdb table, and some are missing; sequencing was by immunoSEQ multiplex PCR. The repertoire includes approximately 120,000 clones, roughly 86% of them detected once, and 8.5% to 12% sits in the top ten. The specimen comprised peripheral blood, sampled on day 0 of AZD1222 vaccination. The receptors were sampled from an adult in good health.

The chain employs TRBV9 and TRBJ2-7, with a possible D match to TRBD2 (5 bases). This CDR3 is 14 amino acids long. Trimming pared 7 bases from V and 2 bases from J, leaving 16 bases between. Germline loops: CDR1 SGDLS, CDR2 YYNGEE. The CDR3 bases are TGTGCCAGCGGGAGAACAGATCAAACCTACGAGCAGTACTTC. Its translation is CASGRTDQTYEQYF.

The gene calls are TRBV10-3 and TRBJ1-1; a weak D match, TRBD1 (6 bases). The CDR3 consists of 13 residues. The V gene's germline CDR1 is ENHRY and CDR2 SYGVKD. With 6 bases removed from V and 8 bases from J, the gap between germline ends came to 16 bases. CDR3 amino acids: CAIRTGDKHEAFF. DNA of the CDR3: TGTGCCATCAGAACCGGGGACAAACACGAAGCTTTCTTT.

The rearrangement joins TRBV6-4 to TRBJ1-6; TRBD1 might be the D (5 bases). CDR3 length equals 12 residues. Deletions cut 3 bases from V and 11 bases from J, with 8 bases between. The germline V gene encodes CDR1 MRHNA and CDR2 SNTAGT. The CDR3 DNA reads as TGTGCCAGCAGTGATCCGGGGGCACCCCTCCACTTT. Its translation is CASSDPGAPLHF.

The chain couples TRBV3-1 (or the pseudogene TRBV3-2) to TRBJ2-1; 8 bases match TRBD2. The V segment lost 1 base and the J segment 7 bases; nucleotides outside the gene matches: 9. Germline values: CDR1 LGHDT, CDR2 YNNKEL (reference sequence). The CDR3 covers 16 residues. The CDR3: CASSQGSGGPRNEQFF. The CDR3 nucleotides are TGTGCCAGCAGCCAAGGCTCGGGAGGGCCTAGGAATGAGCAGTTCTTC.

The J gene is TRBJ1-3, the V gene TRBV5-4; D is possibly TRBD1 (5 bases). Deletions cut 4 bases from V and 4 bases from J, with 24 bases between. Germline V gene sequence: CDR1 SGHNT, CDR2 YYREEE (reference sequence). CDR3 size: 18 residues. The chain's CDR3 is CASSRNLGGLGSGNTIYF. The CDR3 DNA sequence: TGTGCCAGCAGCCGGAACTTGGGGGGACTCGGCTCGGGAAACACCATATATTTT. Full variable domain (missing parts from reference TRBV5-4 and TRBJ1-3): ETGVTQSPTHLIKTRGQQVTLRCSSQSGHNTVSWYQQALGQGPQFIFQYYREEENGRGNFPPRFSGLQFPNYSSELNVNALELDDSALYLCASSRNLGGLGSGNTIYFGEGSWLTVV.

V and J are TRBV2 and TRBJ1-1; possible D gene TRBD1, 6 bases. Trimming pared 8 bases from V and 3 bases from J, leaving 16 bases between. The germline gives CDR1 SNHLY, CDR2 FYNNEI. The CDR3 sequence is 14 residues long. CDR3 protein: CASASAGGHTEAFF. The DNA of the CDR3 is TGTGCCAGCGCTTCAGCGGGGGGGCACACTGAAGCTTTCTTT.

V is TRBV27 and J is TRBJ2-1; 7 bases align to TRBD2. The CDR3 is 14 amino acids. V gave up 7 bases and J gave up 4 bases; unmatched junction bases: 7. Germline lookup yields CDR1 MNHEY and CDR2 SMNVEV (reference sequence). Here the CDR3 reads CASKASGAYNEQFF. The CDR3 region has the DNA TGTGCCAGCAAGGCGAGCGGGGCTTACAATGAGCAGTTCTTC.

Note on this clone: Relative to the germline gene, one junction end is altered; a read error may explain this. The chain has TRBV12-3 or TRBV12-4 and TRBJ2-7, with a possible D match to TRBD2 (7 bases). The CDR3 length is 12 residues. This chain's CDR3 is CASILGGGRLHF. CDR3 coding DNA: TGTGCCAGCATCCTAGGGGGGGGACGACTCCACTTC.

The V and J genes are TRBV3-1 (or the pseudogene TRBV3-2) and TRBJ2-7; tentatively, D is TRBD1 or TRBD2 (6 bases each). V lost 4 bases and J lost 4, with 14 bases in between. The CDR3 spans 14 residues. From germline, CDR1 is LGHDT and CDR2 YNNKEL (reference sequence). CDR3 amino acids: CASSPRGGTYEQYF. The CDR3 DNA follows: TGTGCCAGCAGCCCGCGAGGGGGGACTTACGAGCAGTACTTC.

About this clone itself: The same CDR3 also results from other DNA sequences found in this sample. The chain employs TRBV7-3 and TRBJ1-1, with TRBD1 matching over 10 bases. From germline, CDR1 is SGHTA and CDR2 FQGTGA. This CDR3 is 14 amino acids long. J was trimmed by 2 bases and V by 5 bases; bases with no gene match: 2. CDR3 protein: CASSPTGGNTEAFF. The CDR3 DNA reads TGTGCCAGCAGCCCGACAGGGGGCAACACTGAAGCTTTCTTT.

This clone has just one count. This rearrangement joins TRBV9 to TRBJ2-7; no clear D gene. V was pared by 0 bases and J by 6 bases, with 13 bases between. The CDR3 covers 14 residues. Germline values: CDR1 SGDLS, CDR2 YYNGEE. The CDR3, as DNA: TGTGCCAGCAGCGTAGACCCCATGGAAGGCGAGCAGTACTTC. Its translation is CASSVDPMEGEQYF. Complete variable domain (other parts from reference TRBV9 and TRBJ2-7): DSGVTQTPKHLITATGQRVTLRCSPRSGDLSVYWYQQSLDQGLQFLIQYYNGEERAKGNILERFSAQQFPDLHSELNLSSLELGDSALYFCASSVDPMEGEQYFGPGTRLTVT.

V and J are TRBV11-1 and TRBJ1-1; D gene uncertain. V was clipped by 7 bases and J by 3 bases, with 18 bases between them. Germline CDR1 is SGHAT and CDR2 is FQDESV (reference sequence). The CDR3 has 15 residues. This CDR3 reads CASKPLDAAHTEAFF. The CDR3 DNA sequence: TGTGCCAGCAAGCCCCTCGACGCAGCCCACACTGAAGCTTTCTTT.

This sequence joins TRBV24-1 and TRBJ2-1; TRBD1 matches 10 bases. The CDR3 is made up of 16 amino acids. Germline V gene sequence: CDR1 KGHDR, CDR2 SFDVKD. J was trimmed by 7 bases and V by 5 bases; bases with no gene match: 10. CDR3 amino acids: CATSGGGTGASNEQFF. The DNA for the CDR3 is TGTGCCACCAGTGGCGGGGGGACAGGGGCTTCGAATGAGCAGTTCTTC.

J is TRBJ1-5 and V is TRBV6-2 or TRBV6-3; D is unresolved. The ends were cut back, 2 bases at V and 0 bases at J, with 11 bases in the middle. CDR1 MNHEY and CDR2 SVGEGT come from the germline V gene. This CDR3 is built from 16 residues. CDR3 protein: CASSYASTYSNQPQHF. The CDR3 bases are TGTGCCAGCAGTTACGCCTCGACGTATAGCAATCAGCCCCAGCATTTT.

This clone was picked up a small number of times. The rearrangement uses TRBV6-5 and TRBJ1-1; D gene unclear. Germline V gene data show CDR1 as MNHEY and CDR2 as SVGAGI. This CDR3 comprises 12 residues. V lost 7 bases and J 5 bases, leaving 11 bases between the germline ends. Here the CDR3 DNA reads TGTGCCAGCACCGAAGGATCAACTGAAGCTTTCTTT. It specifies CASTEGSTEAFF.

CDR3 sequence: CAWIPGQGATNEKLFF. In nucleotides, the CDR3 is TGTGCCTGGATCCCGGGGCAGGGGGCAACTAATGAAAAACTGTTTTTT. The rearrangement uses TRBV30 and TRBJ1-4; 7 bases align to TRBD1. The CDR3 runs to 16 residues. The trim removed 4 bases at V and 0 bases at J, leaving 8 bases unmatched. The V gene's germline CDR1 is GTSNPN and CDR2 SVGIG (reference sequence).

This clone occurred once. The CDR3 loop reads CASSQAANNSPLHF. The CDR3 nucleotides are TGTGCCAGCAGCCAAGCGGCCAATAATTCACCCCTCCACTTT. The genes are TRBV14 and TRBJ1-6; D not certain. Germline V CDR1 and CDR2: SGHDN, FVKESK. V was shortened by 1 base and J by 5 bases, with 6 bases between the two germline ends. The CDR3 runs to 14 residues.

The V call is TRBV12-3 or TRBV12-4, the J call TRBJ2-7, with unresolved D. CDR3 length: 12 amino acids. The V end lost 6 bases, the J end lost 6 bases, and 12 bases lay between the germline ends. The CDR3 loop reads CASSHPSTEQYF. Here the CDR3 DNA reads TGTGCCAGCAGCCATCCGAGTACCGAGCAGTACTTC.

The chain couples TRBV28 to TRBJ1-3; possibly TRBD1 for D (5 bases). V was shortened by 6 bases and J by 3 bases, with 12 bases between the two germline ends. Germline CDR1 MDHEN, CDR2 SYDVKM. CDR3 length: 14 residues. The CDR3 here is CASSLRVRGNTIYF. The CDR3 DNA is TGTGCCAGCAGCCTCAGGGTTCGTGGAAACACCATATATTTT.

The genes are TRBV6-5 and TRBJ2-1; maybe TRBD1 (5 bases). Germline CDR1 reads MNHEY; CDR2 reads SVGAGI. The CDR3 loop spans 15 amino acids. The V end was cut by 4 bases, the J end by 0 bases, with 10 bases between. The CDR3 reads CASSLTDSSYNEQFF. The CDR3 coding sequence is TGTGCCAGCAGTTTAACAGACAGCTCCTACAATGAGCAGTTCTTC.

The chain links TRBV6-6 to TRBJ1-2, with TRBD1 identical over 11 bases. V was clipped by 6 bases and J by 3 bases; unmatched bases: 3. Germline V gene data show CDR1 as MNHNY and CDR2 as SVGAGI (reference sequence). The CDR3 is 14 amino acids. CDR3 sequence (DNA): TGTGCCAGCAGATGGGACAGGGGGTACTATGGCTACACCTTC. It translates to CASRWDRGYYGYTF.

A single count supports this clone. The chain employs TRBV7-9 and TRBJ2-7; D not certain. The CDR3 has 14 amino acids. V shed 5 bases and J shed 4 bases, with 15 bases lying between them. Germline CDR1 and CDR2: SEHNR and FQNEAQ (reference sequence). The CDR3 sequence: CASSPPPNAYEQYF. CDR3 sequence (DNA): TGTGCCAGCAGCCCCCCCCCAAACGCTTACGAGCAGTACTTC. The complete variable domain, with remaining parts taken from reference TRBV7-9 and TRBJ2-7, reads DTGVSQNPRHKITKRGQNVTFRCDPISEHNRLYWYRQTLGQGPEFLTYFQNEAQLEKSRLLSDRFSAERPKGSFSTLEIQRTEQGDSAMYLCASSPPPNAYEQYFGPGTRLTVT.

The chain combines TRBV5-1 with TRBJ2-1, with 8 bases matching TRBD2. Germline V gene data show CDR1 as SGHRS and CDR2 as YFSETQ. CDR3 length: 14 amino acids. With 5 bases clipped from V and 2 bases from J, the junction kept 3 bases outside the gene matches. The CDR3 coding sequence is TGCGCCAGCAGGGGGCGGGGGGCCTACAATGAGCAGTTCTTC. This codes for CASRGRGAYNEQFF.

The rearrangement uses TRBV9 and TRBJ1-2; 8 bases line up with TRBD1. Germline CDR1 reads SGDLS; CDR2 reads YYNGEE. The CDR3 length is 12 residues. J was trimmed by 7 bases and V by 4 bases; bases with no gene match: 3. CDR3 sequence reads: CASSLQGVGYTF. DNA of the CDR3: TGTGCCAGCAGCCTACAGGGGGTTGGCTACACCTTC. The whole variable domain, remainder taken from reference TRBV9 and TRBJ1-2, is DSGVTQTPKHLITATGQRVTLRCSPRSGDLSVYWYQQSLDQGLQFLIQYYNGEERAKGNILERFSAQQFPDLHSELNLSSLELGDSALYFCASSLQGVGYTFGSGTRLTVV.

The chain is built from TRBV27 and TRBJ2-5; 9 bases are shared with TRBD1. V was clipped by 6 bases and J by 0 bases; unmatched bases: 11. Germline-derived CDR1 and CDR2 are MNHEY and SMNVEV (reference sequence). This CDR3 is built from 17 residues. This CDR3 reads CASRKTGGPRYQETQYF. The CDR3 nucleotides are TGTGCCAGCAGGAAAACAGGGGGCCCACGGTACCAAGAGACCCAGTACTTC.